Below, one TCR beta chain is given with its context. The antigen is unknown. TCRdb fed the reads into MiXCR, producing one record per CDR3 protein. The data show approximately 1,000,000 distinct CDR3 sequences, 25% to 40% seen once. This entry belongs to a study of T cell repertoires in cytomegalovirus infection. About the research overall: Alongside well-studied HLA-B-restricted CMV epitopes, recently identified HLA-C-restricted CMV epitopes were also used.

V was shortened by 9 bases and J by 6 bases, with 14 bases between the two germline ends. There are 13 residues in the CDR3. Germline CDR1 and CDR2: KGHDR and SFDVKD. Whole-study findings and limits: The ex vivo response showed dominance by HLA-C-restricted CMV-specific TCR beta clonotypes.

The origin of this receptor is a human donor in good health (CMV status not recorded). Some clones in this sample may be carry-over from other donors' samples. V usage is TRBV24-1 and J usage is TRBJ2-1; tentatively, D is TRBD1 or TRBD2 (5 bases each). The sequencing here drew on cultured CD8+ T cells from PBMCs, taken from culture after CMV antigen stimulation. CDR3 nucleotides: TGTGCCACCGGGGACCGGACTTCCAATGAGCAGTTCTTC. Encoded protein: CATGDRTSNEQFF.